This T cell receptor (beta chain) was identified during a study of blood T cell repertoires in COVID-19. The wider study: The United States, Italy and Spain supplied acute and convalescent COVID-19 samples.

Clinical history as reported by participants underpinned cohort assignment. This CDR3 spans 15 amino acids. Trimming removed 10 bases at V and 7 bases at J, with 23 bases between. CDR1 is MNHEY, CDR2 SVGAGI, per germline. In the authors' methods: It was from reference gene primer amplification that nucleated cell counts were estimated. Profiled with immunoSEQ multiplex PCR; TCRdb holds only in-frame clones, not every one. V and J calls and clone size are given by that table; D and trimming were obtained from the DNA. The sample includes approximately 250,000 clones, around 89% of them seen just once. The specimen was PBMCs or T cells enriched from blood (not recorded which). J is TRBJ2-1 and V is TRBV6-5; D perhaps matches TRBD2 (6 bases). The source is a woman aged 25 to 39 who had recovered from COVID-19. This CDR3 is CATRVVRREHNEQFF. Written as DNA, the CDR3 is TGTGCCACCCGGGTAGTAAGACGGGAGCATAATGAGCAGTTCTTC.